Sequencing of this T cell receptor beta chain was carried out in a study of cytomegalovirus exposure and HLA in healthy donors. Some clones are missing from TCRdb's copy, which holds only in-frame ones; the method was immunoSEQ multiplex PCR. Here the sample spans 200,000 to 300,000 clones, around 86% being singletons. Per germline, CDR1 SGDLS and CDR2 YYNGEE. The CDR3 is 14 residues long. Trimming at V came to 3 bases and at J to 5 bases, leaving 5 bases not matched to a gene. Regarding this clone: Its specificity is unknown.

Study outcomes and limitations: Three chains linked to CMV were shown in vitro to be specific for CMV antigens.

Input material: PBMCs. This TCR was recovered from a young woman in good health and CMV-seropositive. The V call is TRBV9, the J call TRBJ2-3; the match to TRBD2 covers 8 bases. The CDR3 reads CASSATSVQDTQYF. Here the CDR3 DNA reads TGTGCCAGCAGCGCGACTAGCGTTCAAGATACGCAGTATTTT.